What follows are 19 T cell receptor beta chains derived from one specimen sequenced in a study of cytomegalovirus exposure and HLA in healthy donors. PCR was performed using 60 Vbeta and 13 Jbeta primers. Produced via immunoSEQ multiplex PCR; TCRdb's table is partial and in-frame only. The top ten clones hold under 2% of a sample with about 200,000 clones, about three quarters of them seen once. Sequenced input: PBMCs. All receptors derive from a man aged 18 to 30 in good health and CMV-seronegative.

The chain couples TRBV9 to TRBJ1-4, with 7 bases lining up with TRBD1. Germline V gene lookup returns CDR1 SGDLS and CDR2 YYNGEE. The CDR3 is 15 residues long. V lost 0 bases and J lost 5; bases outside the gene matches: 4. DNA of the CDR3: TGTGCCAGCAGCGTAGCCGGGACAGAGAATGAAAAACTGTTTTTT. Translating it yields CASSVAGTENEKLFF.

This chain uses TRBV30 with TRBJ2-1; 14 nucleotides agree with TRBD2. This CDR3 has 16 residues. The V and J ends lost 3 bases and 7 bases, in that order; junction bases with no gene match: 8. Per the germline V gene, CDR1 is GTSNPN and CDR2 is SVGIG (reference sequence). CDR3 sequence reads: CAWRKGTSGGRNEQFF. The CDR3 DNA reads TGTGCCTGGAGGAAGGGGACTAGCGGGGGCCGAAATGAGCAGTTCTTC.

The rearrangement joins TRBV5-6 to TRBJ2-2; D gene ambiguous. Trimming cost V 4 bases and J 1 base, with 5 bases left between them. The germline gives CDR1 SGHDT, CDR2 YYEEEE. The CDR3 has 13 amino acids. The CDR3 here is CASSPRNTGELFF. In DNA form, the CDR3 reads TGTGCCAGCAGCCCTAGGAACACCGGGGAGCTGTTTTTT.

This clone was observed a few times. The chain couples TRBV6-1 to TRBJ2-3; 15 bases agree with TRBD2. The V and J ends lost 4 bases and 4 bases, in that order; junction bases with no gene match: 6. The CDR3 extends over 17 amino acids. Germline V lookup: CDR1 MNHNS, CDR2 SASEGT. As DNA, the CDR3 is TGTGCCAGCAGTGCCCTTGGACTAGCGGGAGGGCCAGATACGCAGTATTTT. It is translated as CASSALGLAGGPDTQYF.

The chain recombines TRBV6-5 with TRBJ2-7, with 7 bases fitting TRBD1. V lost 1 base, J lost 3 bases, and 3 bases stayed unmatched. Germline V CDR1 and CDR2: MNHEY, SVGAGI. The CDR3 runs 14 residues. The CDR3 reads CASSYLRDSYEQYF. The CDR3 DNA follows: TGTGCCAGCAGTTACTTAAGGGACAGCTACGAGCAGTACTTC.

The chain joins TRBV9 to TRBJ2-5; D is perhaps TRBD1 (6 bases). The CDR3 is made up of 16 amino acids. The V end was cut by 0 bases, the J end by 4 bases, with 16 bases between. Germline V gene data show CDR1 as SGDLS and CDR2 as YYNGEE. CDR3 loop: CASSVGTGQPGETQYF. For the CDR3, the DNA is TGTGCCAGCAGCGTAGGCACAGGACAGCCAGGAGAGACCCAGTACTTC.

The V and J genes are TRBV5-4 and TRBJ2-7; 9 bases match TRBD1. J gave up 4 bases and V 4 bases, and 9 bases lay outside the gene matches. This CDR3 has 15 residues. Germline lookup yields CDR1 SGHNT and CDR2 YYREEE (reference sequence). CDR3 sequence: CASSGQGPLLYEQYF. CDR3 bases: TGTGCCAGCAGCGGACAGGGGCCCCTTCTTTACGAGCAGTACTTC.

The chain is built from TRBV29-1 and TRBJ2-3; no definite D call. Germline assignment: CDR1 SQVTM and CDR2 ANQGSEA. V was cut by 2 bases and J by 6 bases, with 9 bases left in between. The CDR3 extends over 12 amino acids. The CDR3 sequence: CSVEITRDTQYF. Here the CDR3 DNA reads TGCAGCGTTGAAATCACTCGGGATACGCAGTATTTT.

This clone was detected once. This chain connects TRBV11-2 to TRBJ2-5; TRBD2 matches 7 bases. Trimming cost V 1 base and J 1 base; bases outside gene matches: 3. CDR1 SGHAT and CDR2 FQNNGV come from the germline V gene. CDR3 length: 15 amino acids. CDR3 nucleotide sequence: TGTGCCAGCAGCTTAGCGGGGGGAACCCAAGAGACCCAGTACTTC. Its translation: CASSLAGGTQETQYF.

This clone is a singleton in its sample. This chain connects TRBV18 to TRBJ2-3; no firm D call. The V and J ends lost 4 bases and 0 bases respectively, with 14 bases between them. The CDR3 length is 16 residues. Germline values: CDR1 KGHSH, CDR2 LQKENI. The CDR3 here is CASSLTLIHSTDTQYF. The DNA for the CDR3 is TGTGCCAGCTCACTAACTCTTATCCATAGCACAGATACGCAGTATTTT. Full variable domain (outside the CDR3, taken from reference TRBV18 and TRBJ2-3): NAGVMQNPRHLVRRRGQEARLRCSPMKGHSHVYWYRQLPEEGLKFMVYLQKENIIDESGMPKERFSAEFPKEGPSILRIQQVVRGDSAAYFCASSLTLIHSTDTQYFGPGTRLTVL.

CDR3 loop: CASSLYGGAAGELFF. The DNA for the CDR3 is TGTGCCAGCAGTTTATACGGTGGGGCAGCCGGGGAGCTGTTTTTT. The rearrangement links TRBV27 to TRBJ2-2; a weak D match, TRBD1 (5 bases). V was pared by 1 base and J by 6 bases, with 12 bases between. This CDR3 contains 15 residues. Germline values: CDR1 MNHEY, CDR2 SMNVEV (reference sequence).

A single count supports this clone. J is TRBJ2-5 and V is TRBV30; perhaps TRBD1 as D (6 bases). The tail of the sequence fits TRBJ2-7 better, so the J call may be wrong. In germline, CDR1 is GTSNPN, CDR2 SVGIG (reference sequence). This CDR3 comprises 14 residues. The CDR3 region has the DNA TGTGCCTGGAGTGTTATGACAGGTCCCTACGAGCAGTACTTC. This codes for CAWSVMTGPYEQYF.

The chain carries TRBV10-3 and TRBJ1-1, with 9 bases fitting TRBD1. With V trimmed by 6 bases and J by 3 bases, 8 bases remained unmatched. The CDR3 sequence is 15 residues long. Looked up from germline, CDR1 is ENHRY and CDR2 is SYGVKD. The CDR3 nucleotides are TGTGCCATCAGAGGGACAGGGATTGCTGACACTGAAGCTTTCTTT. Its translation is CAIRGTGIADTEAFF.

With regard to this clone: One junction end does not reproduce the germline sequence, and a read error may be involved. Other DNA sequences in this specimen translate into the identical CDR3. This chain connects TRBV7-7 to TRBJ2-3; 11 bases line up with TRBD2. Germline values: CDR1 SSHAT, CDR2 FNYEAQ (reference sequence). The CDR3 loop spans 15 amino acids. The CDR3, as DNA: TGTGCTAGCAGCTTGACTAGCGGGGGCACAGATACGCAGTATTTT. This gives the protein CASSLTSGGTDTQYF.

V usage is TRBV4-3 and J usage is TRBJ1-3, with no clear D. Germline V gives CDR1 LGHNA, CDR2 YSLEER. The CDR3 sequence is 15 residues long. V lost 4 bases and J lost 0, with 10 bases in between. For the CDR3, the DNA is TGCGCCAGCAGCCCCGGGGTGGCCTCTGGAAACACCATATATTTT. Translated: CASSPGVASGNTIYF.

The V gene is TRBV19, the J gene TRBJ2-1; no firm D call. Deletions cut 1 base from V and 0 bases from J, with 7 bases between. Germline CDR1 is LNHDA and CDR2 is SQIVND (reference sequence). The CDR3 is 15 residues long. The CDR3 coding sequence is TGTGCCAGTAGTATAGTAACGAGCTCCTACAATGAGCAGTTCTTC. The encoded protein is CASSIVTSSYNEQFF.

The chain joins TRBV7-2 to TRBJ2-3; 15 bases are a match to TRBD2. J was trimmed by 4 bases and V by 4 bases; bases with no gene match: 9. From germline, CDR1 is SGHTA and CDR2 FQGNSA. The CDR3 sequence is 18 residues long. The CDR3 nucleotides are TGTGCCAGCAGCTCCGGACTAGCGGGGGGGATCTATCCAGATACGCAGTATTTT. Amino acid sequence: CASSSGLAGGIYPDTQYF.

Note on this clone: Other DNA sequences in the sample encode the same CDR3. The chain links TRBV7-2 to TRBJ1-1; 9 bases map to TRBD1. Germline assignment: CDR1 SGHTA and CDR2 FQGNSA. V shed 5 bases and J 3 bases; nucleotides not matched to a gene: 1. The CDR3 is 13 residues long. The CDR3 DNA is TGTGCCAGCAGCCGACAGGGGGACACTGAAGCTTTCTTT. Protein sequence: CASSRQGDTEAFF.

The rearrangement uses TRBV7-2 and TRBJ2-2; D is possibly TRBD2 (6 bases). CDR3 length: 16 residues. V lost 8 bases, J lost 1 base, and 17 bases lay in between. CDR1 is SGHTA and CDR2 is FQGNSA in the germline V gene. DNA for the CDR3: TGTGCCAGCTCCCGAAGCCGGGGAGGGAACACCGGGGAGCTGTTTTTT. Its protein is CASSRSRGGNTGELFF.